In this sample, the clone carrying this T cell receptor (beta chain) turned up many times. Its antigen is unknown. Germline V gives CDR1 MNHEY, CDR2 SVGEGT. The CDR3 is 20 amino acids. J lost 0 bases, V lost 2 bases, and 11 bases had no gene match. TCRdb independently ran MiXCR on the 5' RACE reads; one entry per CDR3 protein. The sample gives hundreds of thousands of distinct CDR3 sequences, over 5% of which show up once; about 2% is in the top ten. This sample was taken from a study of identical twins. Study results and limitations: Twins' surplus sharing was weaker for beta out-of-frame sequences. Invariant MAIT and iNKT cells may have partly biased zero-insertion analyses. The conclusions drew on cross-sectional statistical analysis instead of tracking the same donors.

The receptor was derived from a man aged 18 to 30 in good health. The V call is TRBV6-2 or TRBV6-3, the J call TRBJ2-1; 12 bases map to TRBD2. What was sequenced was naive T cells sorted from blood. The CDR3 protein is CASSYTTSGRRISSYNEQFF. For the CDR3, the DNA is TGTGCCAGCAGTTACACTACTAGCGGGAGGAGGATCAGCTCCTACAATGAGCAGTTCTTC.